The 12 T cell receptor beta chains presented below share a single source sample, sequenced in a study of chemoradiotherapy in HPV16-positive cancers. Clones were read by immunoSEQ multiplex PCR, and TCRdb kept only the in-frame ones, dropping some. The data contain around 6,500 clones, less than 85% of them singletons. This sample comprised tumor tissue, obtained from a patient who underwent chemoradiotherapy. These TCRs come from a human donor with HPV-associated anogenital cancer.

J is TRBJ2-7 and V is TRBV6-5, with 12 nucleotides matching TRBD2. CDR3 length: 16 amino acids. V gave up 0 bases and J gave up 2 bases; unmatched junction bases: 2. Germline-derived CDR1 and CDR2 are MNHEY and SVGAGI. The CDR3 region is CASSYSTSGGAYEQYF. The CDR3 coding sequence is TGTGCCAGCAGTTACTCGACTAGCGGGGGAGCCTACGAGCAGTACTTC.

This clone was seen a single time. The J gene is TRBJ2-5, the V gene TRBV11-2, with a tentative D call TRBD1 (5 bases). Trimming shortened V by 1 base and J by 1 base, and 7 bases separated the two germline ends. The CDR3 is 14 amino acids. CDR1 and CDR2 from the germline V gene are SGHAT and FQNNGV. CDR3: CASSLGQLQETQYF. The DNA for the CDR3 is TGTGCCAGCAGCTTAGGACAGCTCCAAGAGACCCAGTACTTC.

V and J are TRBV28 and TRBJ1-4, with a tentative D call TRBD1 (6 bases). Germline V CDR1 and CDR2: MDHEN, SYDVKM. The V gene lost 10 bases and the J gene lost 0 bases, with 12 bases spanning the gap. The CDR3 length is 14 residues. DNA for the CDR3: TGTGCCACCACAGGACAGCCAACTAATGAAAAACTGTTTTTT. It encodes CATTGQPTNEKLFF.

V usage is TRBV7-3 and J usage is TRBJ2-3; TRBD2 matches at 8 bases. Germline trimming cut 2 bases from V and 1 base from J; bases unmatched to any gene: 2. This CDR3 has 15 amino acids. CDR1 and CDR2 from the germline V gene are SGHTA and FQGTGA. The CDR3 DNA sequence: TGTGCCAGCAGCTTAGATAGCGGGGGCACAGATACGCAGTATTTT. Its protein is CASSLDSGGTDTQYF.

This clone was detected once. The V and J genes are TRBV12-1 and TRBJ2-2; the DNA was not used to check the table's D call, TRBD2. TRBV12-1 is labeled a pseudogene. CDR3 size: 15 residues. The CDR3 protein is CASLKRGGLIGELFF. In DNA, the CDR3 is TGTGCCAGCCTGAAGCGGGGGGGCCTAATCGGGGAGCTGTTTTTT.

This clone was found once. The genes are TRBV4-3 and TRBJ2-2, with 8 bases that match TRBD1. This CDR3 contains 15 residues. In germline, CDR1 is LGHNA, CDR2 YSLEER. J lost 5 bases, V lost 4 bases, and 6 bases had no gene match. The DNA for the CDR3 is TGCGCCAGCAGCCCTCAGGGGGCTGGGACCGGGGAGCTGTTTTTT. This gives the protein CASSPQGAGTGELFF.

This rearrangement joins TRBV6-4 to TRBJ1-1, with D unresolved. Looked up from germline, CDR1 is MRHNA and CDR2 is SNTAGT. Trimming cost V 2 bases and J 11 bases, with 3 bases left between them. The CDR3 has 9 amino acids. The CDR3 DNA follows: TGTGCCAGCAGTGACCCGGCTTTCTTT. This translates into CASSDPAFF.

This clone occurred once. The genes are TRBV28 and TRBJ2-7; D is undetermined. Germline lookup yields CDR1 MDHEN and CDR2 SYDVKM. V dropped 2 bases and J dropped 0 bases, with 11 bases sitting between them. The CDR3 loop spans 15 amino acids. The CDR3 loop is CASSLGYALSYEQYF. CDR3 DNA sequence: TGTGCCAGCAGTTTAGGCTACGCCCTCTCCTACGAGCAGTACTTC.

V usage is TRBV6-5 and J usage is TRBJ1-3, with D uncertain. CDR3 size: 15 residues. Germline lookup yields CDR1 MNHEY and CDR2 SVGAGI. With 10 bases removed from V and 4 bases from J, the gap between germline ends came to 20 bases. The CDR3 region has the DNA TGTGCCACTACCGCCGGAGCTTTGGGAGGAAACACCATATATTTT. This translates into CATTAGALGGNTIYF.

This clone is a singleton in its sample. The genes are TRBV7-2 and TRBJ2-7; tentatively, D is TRBD1 (6 bases). Trimming stripped 2 bases from V and 2 bases from J, with 13 bases between. Germline CDR1 reads SGHTA; CDR2 reads FQGNSA. This CDR3 has 15 amino acids. The CDR3 region is CASSLYQGTPYEQYF. The CDR3 bases are TGTGCCAGCAGCTTATATCAGGGGACCCCCTACGAGCAGTACTTC.

V and J are TRBV19 and TRBJ2-7; tentatively, D is TRBD1 or TRBD2 (5 bases each). The CDR3 runs 13 residues. From germline, CDR1 is LNHDA and CDR2 SQIVND (reference sequence). Between the trimmed V and J ends, which lost 5 bases and 0 bases, there was a span of 8 bases. The CDR3 DNA reads TGTGCCAGTAGTCCGGGGCCCTCCTACGAGCAGTACTTC. It codes for CASSPGPSYEQYF.

The V gene is TRBV18, the J gene TRBJ2-2; D not certain. The CDR3 covers 13 residues. The V gene's germline CDR1 is KGHSH and CDR2 LQKENI. The germline V and J ends were trimmed by 1 base and 7 bases, with 7 bases remaining between them. The CDR3 sequence is CASSPLSGGELFF. CDR3 DNA sequence: TGTGCCAGCTCACCACTCAGTGGCGGGGAGCTGTTTTTT.